The 31 T cell receptor beta chains reported below all come from one sample, sequenced in a study of T-cell memory formation after mild COVID-19. MiXCR, applied by TCRdb to the 5' RACE reads, yields one record per CDR3 protein. The repertoire has about 180,000 distinct CDR3 sequences, 16% of them found once; the top ten carry roughly 1.9%. The sequenced sample consisted of PBMCs or a T cell subset sorted from them (not recorded which). These receptors all stem from an adult woman who had mild COVID-19 (a few samples of this study predate the infection). Cell type and time point are not known.

At least ten counts were recorded for this clonotype. The rearrangement uses TRBV3-1 and TRBJ2-7; D uncertain. Germline V gives CDR1 LGHDT, CDR2 YNNKEL (reference sequence). CDR3 size: 11 residues. V was cut by 3 bases and J by 2 bases, with 2 bases left in between. CDR3 residues: CASSQAYEQYF. CDR3 nucleotides: TGTGCCAGCAGCCAGGCCTACGAGCAGTACTTC.

Judged by abundance, this clonotype is medium-sized. The rearrangement links TRBV29-1 to TRBJ2-2, with D perhaps TRBD1 (5 bases). Germline V gene data show CDR1 as SQVTM and CDR2 as ANQGSEA. V was trimmed by 7 bases and J by 2 bases, leaving 11 bases between them. CDR3 length: 13 amino acids. This chain's CDR3 is CSADRVNTGELFF. The CDR3 nucleotides are TGCAGCGCCGACAGAGTTAACACCGGGGAGCTGTTTTTT.

This clonotype occurred a few times. J is TRBJ2-4 and V is TRBV12-3 or TRBV12-4, with TRBD1 matching over 9 bases. The CDR3 is 17 amino acids. Germline trimming cut 4 bases from V and 5 bases from J; bases unmatched to any gene: 12. This chain's CDR3 is CASSSDPGQGGENIQYF. The CDR3 bases are TGTGCCAGCAGTTCGGACCCGGGACAGGGCGGGGAAAACATTCAGTACTTC.

The chain is built from TRBV7-9 and TRBJ1-2; 8 bases fit TRBD1. There are 19 residues in the CDR3. The trim removed 5 bases at V and 4 bases at J, leaving 21 bases unmatched. The germline V gene encodes CDR1 SEHNR and CDR2 FQNEAQ (reference sequence). The CDR3 region is CASSDRGRGLRLLGYGYTF. In nucleotides, the CDR3 is TGTGCCAGCAGCGACAGGGGAAGAGGACTCCGCCTTTTAGGCTATGGCTACACCTTC.

V gene TRBV12-3 or TRBV12-4 combines with J gene TRBJ1-1; a possible D gene is TRBD1 (5 bases). CDR3 length: 12 residues. With 7 bases removed from V and 6 bases from J, the gap between germline ends came to 12 bases. The CDR3 region has the DNA TGTGCCAGCACCCGGGGGGGGGCTGAAGCTTTCTTT. Translation: CASTRGGAEAFF.

The chain uses TRBV6-5 and TRBJ2-2; weak D call: TRBD2 (6 bases). The germline gives CDR1 MNHEY, CDR2 SVGAGI. V lost 3 bases and J 8 bases, leaving 13 bases between the germline ends. The CDR3 sequence is 14 residues long. CDR3 bases: TGTGCCAGCAGTTATCGGGCTAGCGATGGGGAGCTGTTTTTT. This encodes CASSYRASDGELFF.

The chain joins TRBV12-3 or TRBV12-4 to TRBJ2-6; TRBD1 agrees at 10 bases. Trimming took 5 bases from V and 0 from J; bases not matched to a gene: 13. The CDR3 runs 20 residues. CDR3 sequence reads: CASSPNLGTGDSSGANVLTF. CDR3 nucleotides: TGTGCCAGCAGTCCCAACCTAGGGACAGGGGATAGCTCTGGGGCCAACGTCCTGACTTTC.

This clonotype was observed a few times. The chain recombines TRBV4-1 with TRBJ1-4, with TRBD1 as a possible D gene (6 bases). Germline CDR1 is MGHRA and CDR2 is YSYEKL. The CDR3 has 16 residues. The V gene lost 4 bases and the J gene lost 8 bases, with 20 bases spanning the gap. As DNA, the CDR3 is TGCGCCAGCAGCCCTAGACCGGGGGGCTCGGTAGAAAAACTGTTTTTT. Encoded protein: CASSPRPGGSVEKLFF.

This clonotype has ten or more counts. The rearrangement links TRBV5-5 to TRBJ2-4, with a tentative D call TRBD1 (5 bases). Trimming removed 3 bases at V and 0 bases at J, with 10 bases between. The CDR3 consists of 15 residues. CDR1 is SGHKS and CDR2 is YYEKEE in the germline V gene (reference sequence). The CDR3 sequence is CASSSVTAAKNIQYF. CDR3 in DNA: TGTGCCAGCAGCTCAGTGACAGCAGCCAAAAACATTCAGTACTTC.

V gene TRBV6-1 combines with J gene TRBJ1-6; D not certain. The V and J ends lost 8 bases and 8 bases respectively, with 10 bases between them. Germline loops: CDR1 MNHNS, CDR2 SASEGT. The CDR3 extends over 12 amino acids. CDR3 amino acids: CASLASDSPLHF. CDR3 nucleotide sequence: TGTGCCAGCCTGGCGTCGGATTCACCCCTCCACTTT.

This clonotype appeared many times. The chain couples TRBV7-9 to TRBJ2-7; 7 nucleotides match TRBD2. The CDR3 consists of 16 residues. Germline V gene data show CDR1 as SEHNR and CDR2 as FQNEAQ (reference sequence). The V segment lost 5 bases and the J segment 1 base; nucleotides outside the gene matches: 11. DNA of the CDR3: TGTGCCAGCAGCGGCCGAGAGCGGGACGCTTCCTACGAGCAGTACTTC. Protein product: CASSGRERDASYEQYF.

This clonotype was counted a few times. The chain carries TRBV20-1 and TRBJ1-2; D perhaps matches TRBD1 (5 bases). Trimming removed 3 bases at V and 6 bases at J, with 14 bases between. The CDR3 consists of 13 residues. The germline V gene has CDR1 DFQATT and CDR2 SNEGSKA (reference sequence). This CDR3 reads CSASKNQGDGYTF. The CDR3 DNA reads TGCAGTGCTAGTAAAAATCAGGGTGATGGCTACACCTTC.

This clonotype has more than one count but fewer than ten. V is TRBV7-9 and J is TRBJ2-2, with D possibly being TRBD2 (5 bases). The CDR3 spans 15 residues. V lost 1 base to trimming and J lost 3 bases, with 9 bases between them. Germline loops: CDR1 SEHNR, CDR2 FQNEAQ (reference sequence). CDR3 bases: TGTGCCAGCAGCTTAGGAGGGTTGGACACCGGGGAGCTGTTTTTT. Its protein is CASSLGGLDTGELFF.

This chain links TRBV20-1 with TRBJ2-1; possible D gene TRBD1, 6 bases. The CDR3 covers 15 residues. V was cut by 1 base and J by 2 bases, with 12 bases left in between. CDR1 and CDR2 (germline): DFQATT, SNEGSKA (reference sequence). The CDR3 region is CSARVGRGAYNEQFF. In DNA form, the CDR3 reads TGCAGTGCTAGAGTGGGCAGGGGAGCCTACAATGAGCAGTTCTTC.

J is TRBJ1-3 and V is TRBV7-9; maybe TRBD1 (6 bases). The CDR3 totals 14 residues. V shed 7 bases and J shed 3 bases, with 13 bases lying between them. Germline V lookup: CDR1 SEHNR, CDR2 FQNEAQ (reference sequence). CDR3 amino acids: CASTRGKSGNTIYF. The CDR3 nucleotides read TGTGCCAGCACCAGGGGAAAGAGTGGAAACACCATATATTTT.

In this sample, this clonotype turned up a few times. CDR3 in amino acids: CASSIGAGQGSYEQYF. CDR3 DNA sequence: TGCGCCAGCAGCATCGGAGCGGGACAGGGTTCCTACGAGCAGTACTTC. The rearrangement uses TRBV5-1 and TRBJ2-7, with TRBD1 identical over 9 bases. CDR1 is SGHRS and CDR2 is YFSETQ in the germline V gene. V was clipped by 4 bases and J by 1 base; unmatched bases: 9. The CDR3 is 16 residues long.

Only a few counts were recorded for this clonotype. Written as DNA, the CDR3 is TGCGCCAGCAGCGGGACTAGCGGGGGTTACGAGCAGTACTTC. Protein product: CASSGTSGGYEQYF. The chain employs TRBV5-1 and TRBJ2-7, with 14 bases aligning to TRBD2. Germline-derived CDR1 and CDR2 are SGHRS and YFSETQ. Trimming took 4 bases from V and 4 from J; bases not matched to a gene: 1. The CDR3 spans 14 residues. Full variable domain (missing parts from reference TRBV5-1 and TRBJ2-7): KAGVTQTPRYLIKTRGQQVTLSCSPISGHRSVSWYQQTPGQGLQFLFEYFSETQRNKGNFPGRFSGRQFSNSRSEMNVSTLELGDSALYLCASSGTSGGYEQYFGPGTRLTVT.

This clonotype was observed a handful of times. V usage is TRBV10-3 and J usage is TRBJ2-7; TRBD1 aligns across 9 bases. With 3 bases clipped from V and 7 bases from J, the junction kept 10 bases outside the gene matches. Germline-derived CDR1 and CDR2 are ENHRY and SYGVKD. There are 15 residues in the CDR3. The CDR3 is CAISETGQGRGEQYF. For the CDR3, the DNA is TGTGCCATCAGTGAAACGGGACAGGGCAGGGGAGAGCAGTACTTC.

This clonotype was observed a few times. The J gene is TRBJ1-3, the V gene TRBV15, with D hard to call. Trimming cost V 0 bases and J 0 bases, with 6 bases left between them. CDR3 length: 15 residues. Germline V gene sequence: CDR1 LNHNV, CDR2 YYDKDF (reference sequence). CDR3 DNA: TGTGCCACCAGCAGAGATATCGGCTCTGGAAACACCATATATTTT. Amino acid sequence: CATSRDIGSGNTIYF.

This clonotype has just a few counts. V gene TRBV19 combines with J gene TRBJ1-1, with no clear D. The V gene's germline CDR1 is LNHDA and CDR2 SQIVND (reference sequence). CDR3 length: 16 amino acids. V gave up 4 bases and J gave up 0 bases, with 15 bases separating them. The chain's CDR3 is CASSRERVELNTEAFF. The CDR3 DNA reads TGTGCCAGTAGTAGGGAGAGGGTTGAGTTGAACACTGAAGCTTTCTTT.

This clonotype was counted a few times. V usage is TRBV11-3 and J usage is TRBJ2-3; D gene ambiguous. Looked up from germline, CDR1 is SGHNT and CDR2 is YENEEA. The V end was cut by 2 bases, the J end by 12 bases, with 15 bases between. The CDR3 loop spans 13 amino acids. This chain's CDR3 is CASSLNSRIIQYF. CDR3 coding DNA: TGTGCCAGCAGCTTAAATTCCAGGATCATTCAGTATTTT.

The chain employs TRBV7-9 and TRBJ2-4, with 7 bases fitting TRBD1. Germline V gene lookup returns CDR1 SEHNR and CDR2 FQNEAQ (reference sequence). Losses at the gene ends were 5 bases for V and 7 bases for J; bases not matched to a gene: 8. CDR3 length: 14 residues. The CDR3 DNA is TGTGCCAGCAGCAACCATAAGGGGGCGAACATTCAGTACTTC. This codes for CASSNHKGANIQYF.

CDR3 sequence: CASSLRGLTTDTQYF. The CDR3 nucleotides read TGTGCCAGCAGTCTACGGGGACTAACCACAGATACGCAGTATTTT. The chain carries TRBV27 and TRBJ2-3; TRBD2 matches at 7 bases. The CDR3 has 15 amino acids. CDR1 and CDR2 (germline): MNHEY, SMNVEV (reference sequence). V shed 5 bases and J 2 bases; nucleotides not matched to a gene: 7.

V gene TRBV20-1 combines with J gene TRBJ2-7, with TRBD2 matching 11 bases. This CDR3 is built from 15 residues. Germline CDR1 is DFQATT and CDR2 is SNEGSKA (reference sequence). Trimming cost V 5 bases and J 7 bases; bases outside gene matches: 13. Here the CDR3 DNA reads TGCAGTGCTCCTAAGGGGGGACTAGCGGCTCAAGAGCAGTACTTC. This sequence encodes CSAPKGGLAAQEQYF.

The chain has TRBV7-9 and TRBJ2-6, with TRBD1 as a possible D gene (5 bases). Germline V gene data show CDR1 as SEHNR and CDR2 as FQNEAQ (reference sequence). CDR3 length equals 17 residues. V was trimmed by 2 bases and J by 0 bases, leaving 11 bases between them. The CDR3 sequence: CASSLRQPPSGANVLTF. The DNA of the CDR3 is TGTGCCAGCAGCTTAAGACAGCCTCCCTCTGGGGCCAACGTCCTGACTTTC.

V is TRBV6-5 and J is TRBJ1-1; no clear D. This CDR3 contains 16 residues. V lost 0 bases, J lost 5 bases, and 16 bases lay in between. Germline V gene lookup returns CDR1 MNHEY and CDR2 SVGAGI. The CDR3 coding sequence is TGTGCCAGCAGTTACTCGATAGGCGGTCCGCCAACTGAAGCTTTCTTT. The encoded protein is CASSYSIGGPPTEAFF.

This chain joins TRBV12-3 or TRBV12-4 and TRBJ2-1; 9 bases are a match to TRBD2. This CDR3 is built from 17 residues. V trimming: 8 bases; J trimming: 4 bases; junction bases outside the gene matches: 15. In nucleotides, the CDR3 is TGTGCCAGCGAGTCTGGAGGCGCGGGGGGGCGGTACAATGAGCAGTTCTTC. Protein: CASESGGAGGRYNEQFF.

The genes are TRBV20-1 and TRBJ2-5; 10 bases line up with TRBD2. This CDR3 is built from 14 residues. Trimming removed 3 bases from V and 5 bases from J; junction bases left unmatched: 6. Per germline, CDR1 DFQATT and CDR2 SNEGSKA (reference sequence). The CDR3 DNA reads as TGCAGTGCTAGGCCAGCGGGGGGGCGGGAGACCCAGTACTTC. It encodes CSARPAGGRETQYF.

The CDR3 bases are TGTGCCAGCTCACCGGGTATCGGGATCACCGCCTCCTACGAGCAGTACTTC. This sequence encodes CASSPGIGITASYEQYF. The rearrangement uses TRBV18 and TRBJ2-7, with D tentatively TRBD2 (5 bases). The CDR3 loop spans 17 amino acids. Germline CDR1 is KGHSH and CDR2 is LQKENI. Deletions cut 3 bases from V and 0 bases from J, with 18 bases between.

V usage is TRBV12-3 or TRBV12-4 and J usage is TRBJ2-2; a weak D match, TRBD1 (5 bases). V lost 6 bases and J lost 1, with 9 bases in between. This CDR3 is built from 14 residues. CDR3 DNA: TGTGCCAGCAGGTCTCAGGGGAACACCGGGGAGCTGTTTTTT. Translating it yields CASRSQGNTGELFF.

This clonotype has more than one count but fewer than ten. This sequence joins TRBV6-2 or TRBV6-3 and TRBJ1-4; D is uncertain. This CDR3 region has 15 residues. The V end was cut by 8 bases, the J end by 0 bases, with 13 bases between. Germline loops: CDR1 MNHEY, CDR2 SVGEGT. DNA of the CDR3: TGTGCCAGCCGCGACCGACAAGCAACTAATGAAAAACTGTTTTTT. Encoded protein: CASRDRQATNEKLFF.